The T cell receptor beta chain described here comes from a study of OX40 agonist ivuxolimab in advanced cancers. The overall study: Two cutaneous melanoma patients and one hepatocellular carcinoma patient, three in all, had partial responses.

Clones were sequenced by immunoSEQ multiplex PCR, and TCRdb holds only the in-frame ones, with some missing. The sample records more than 65,000 clones, 88% being singletons. In regard to this clone: No antigen is known for it.

Study results and caveats: On average, CD8+ T cells showed a greater number of expanded clones than CD4+. Normalized T-cell clonal expansion was also low in a subset of nonresponders. Antigens targeted by the expanded peripheral T cells were not determined.

Germline V gene sequence: CDR1 GTSNPN, CDR2 SVGIG (reference sequence). The CDR3 is 12 amino acids. The V and J ends lost 4 bases and 10 bases respectively, with 16 bases between them. The clonotype was recovered from an adult with an advanced solid tumor such as melanoma, head and neck, liver or kidney cancer. This specimen consisted of CD4+ or CD8+ T cells sorted from blood, obtained in a trial of the OX40 agonist ivuxolimab. The J gene is TRBJ1-2, the V gene TRBV30, with D possibly being TRBD1 (6 bases). CDR3 sequence: CAWTLGGGVYTF. The CDR3 nucleotides read TGTGCCTGGACCCTGGGGGGGGGCGTCTACACCTTC.